This T cell receptor beta chain was recovered during a study of T cells after posttransplantation cyclophosphamide. Some clones are missing from TCRdb's copy, which holds only in-frame ones; the method was immunoSEQ multiplex PCR. The table lists around 35,000 clones, no singletons, with 6% to 8.5% in the top ten. This clone was counted a few times. Its specificity is not known. Points from the study as a whole: Later blood repertoires were often dominated by clones from the donor CD8+ memory compartment. TRB clonality was highly associated with recipient CMV seropositivity and reactivation. Skin or GI-infiltrating T cells shared few TRB sequences with blood.

Looked up from germline, CDR1 is SGDLS and CDR2 is YYNGEE. Trimming stripped 2 bases from V and 6 bases from J, with 15 bases between. CDR3 length: 15 amino acids. The related graft donor's blood sample was taken on the day of bone marrow donation. Specimen: PBMCs. The sequence derives from a woman aged 45-59 years in good health and a related stem cell transplant donor. J is TRBJ2-1 and V is TRBV9; possible D gene TRBD2, 6 bases. The CDR3 DNA follows: TGTGCCAGCAGCGTTGGGGCTAGCGCGTTCAATGAGCAGTTCTTC. This gives the protein CASSVGASAFNEQFF.